This T cell receptor beta chain was profiled in a study of cytomegalovirus exposure and HLA in healthy donors. Overall study results and limits: Among CMV-associated TCR beta chains, most appeared HLA-restricted in a later analysis.

The ends lost 7 bases at V and 2 bases at J; junction bases unmatched: 6. This CDR3 contains 14 residues. Per the germline V gene, CDR1 is SNHLY and CDR2 is FYNNEI. In regard to this clone: Its specificity is not known.

The PCR contained 60 Vbeta and 13 Jbeta primers. Produced via immunoSEQ multiplex PCR; TCRdb's table is partial and in-frame only. The data show about 130,000 clones, roughly 70% seen once. The V and J genes are TRBV2 and TRBJ2-5; 8 nucleotides agree with TRBD2. The sequenced sample consisted of PBMCs. The TCR originated in a man aged 35 to 55 in good health and CMV-seropositive. The CDR3 DNA follows: TGTGCCAGCACGGGGGGGCAGATACAAGAGACCCAGTACTTC. Protein sequence: CASTGGQIQETQYF.